Presented here are 6 T cell receptor beta chains from one specimen sequenced in a study of cytotoxic CD8 clonotypes in ibrutinib-treated CLL. Some clones are missing from TCRdb's copy, which holds only in-frame ones; the method was immunoSEQ multiplex PCR. The sample yields roughly 130,000 clones, around three quarters seen once. The sequenced sample was PBMCs, obtained after 12 months of ibrutinib treatment. The source of these receptors is a human donor with chronic lymphocytic leukemia.

The V gene is TRBV4-1, the J gene TRBJ2-2; 8 bases are shared with TRBD1. Germline V lookup: CDR1 MGHRA, CDR2 YSYEKL. J was trimmed by 5 bases and V by 0 bases; bases with no gene match: 11. The CDR3 loop spans 18 amino acids. This CDR3 reads CASSQEVGHRGYTGELFF. DNA for the CDR3: TGCGCCAGCAGCCAAGAAGTCGGTCACAGGGGGTATACCGGGGAGCTGTTTTTT.

V and J are TRBV9 and TRBJ2-1; D is uncertain. The germline V and J ends were trimmed by 0 bases and 4 bases, with 11 bases remaining between them. The germline V gene encodes CDR1 SGDLS and CDR2 YYNGEE. There are 15 residues in the CDR3. The CDR3 DNA is TGTGCCAGCAGCGTAGGCAGAGACCTATACAATGAGCAGTTCTTC. Amino acid sequence: CASSVGRDLYNEQFF.

The chain is built from TRBV5-8 and TRBJ2-7; D possibly corresponds to TRBD1 (6 bases). V lost 4 bases to trimming and J lost 2 bases, with 10 bases between them. This CDR3 spans 13 amino acids. Germline CDR1 and CDR2: SGHTS and YDEGEE. In nucleotides, the CDR3 is TGTGCCAGCAGCAAAGGACAGCCCTACGAGCAGTACTTC. Translation gives CASSKGQPYEQYF.

About this clone itself: This specimen includes other DNA sequences encoding the same CDR3. The V gene is TRBV5-1, the J gene TRBJ2-1; D ambiguous. Germline-derived CDR1 and CDR2 are SGHRS and YFSETQ. This CDR3 has 14 residues. Trimming removed 0 bases from V and 5 bases from J, with 9 bases in between. The CDR3 DNA reads TGCGCCAGCAGCTTGGTTGCACGGGACAATGAGCAGTTCTTC. Protein sequence: CASSLVARDNEQFF.

This clone was seen just once. The rearrangement joins TRBV27 to TRBJ2-7, with TRBD1 matching over 7 bases. The CDR3 spans 13 residues. Germline CDR1 reads MNHEY; CDR2 reads SMNVEV (reference sequence). The V segment lost 3 bases and the J segment 4 bases; nucleotides outside the gene matches: 3. This CDR3 is CASSFRDSYEQYF. CDR3 DNA: TGTGCCAGCAGTTTCCGGGACAGTTACGAGCAGTACTTC.

This chain connects TRBV5-4 to TRBJ1-1, with D uncertain. CDR3 length equals 13 residues. The germline gives CDR1 SGHNT, CDR2 YYREEE (reference sequence). V was clipped by 0 bases and J by 10 bases, with 13 bases between them. This CDR3 reads CASSLERADGAFF. For the CDR3, the DNA is TGTGCCAGCAGCTTGGAAAGGGCAGACGGAGCTTTCTTT.